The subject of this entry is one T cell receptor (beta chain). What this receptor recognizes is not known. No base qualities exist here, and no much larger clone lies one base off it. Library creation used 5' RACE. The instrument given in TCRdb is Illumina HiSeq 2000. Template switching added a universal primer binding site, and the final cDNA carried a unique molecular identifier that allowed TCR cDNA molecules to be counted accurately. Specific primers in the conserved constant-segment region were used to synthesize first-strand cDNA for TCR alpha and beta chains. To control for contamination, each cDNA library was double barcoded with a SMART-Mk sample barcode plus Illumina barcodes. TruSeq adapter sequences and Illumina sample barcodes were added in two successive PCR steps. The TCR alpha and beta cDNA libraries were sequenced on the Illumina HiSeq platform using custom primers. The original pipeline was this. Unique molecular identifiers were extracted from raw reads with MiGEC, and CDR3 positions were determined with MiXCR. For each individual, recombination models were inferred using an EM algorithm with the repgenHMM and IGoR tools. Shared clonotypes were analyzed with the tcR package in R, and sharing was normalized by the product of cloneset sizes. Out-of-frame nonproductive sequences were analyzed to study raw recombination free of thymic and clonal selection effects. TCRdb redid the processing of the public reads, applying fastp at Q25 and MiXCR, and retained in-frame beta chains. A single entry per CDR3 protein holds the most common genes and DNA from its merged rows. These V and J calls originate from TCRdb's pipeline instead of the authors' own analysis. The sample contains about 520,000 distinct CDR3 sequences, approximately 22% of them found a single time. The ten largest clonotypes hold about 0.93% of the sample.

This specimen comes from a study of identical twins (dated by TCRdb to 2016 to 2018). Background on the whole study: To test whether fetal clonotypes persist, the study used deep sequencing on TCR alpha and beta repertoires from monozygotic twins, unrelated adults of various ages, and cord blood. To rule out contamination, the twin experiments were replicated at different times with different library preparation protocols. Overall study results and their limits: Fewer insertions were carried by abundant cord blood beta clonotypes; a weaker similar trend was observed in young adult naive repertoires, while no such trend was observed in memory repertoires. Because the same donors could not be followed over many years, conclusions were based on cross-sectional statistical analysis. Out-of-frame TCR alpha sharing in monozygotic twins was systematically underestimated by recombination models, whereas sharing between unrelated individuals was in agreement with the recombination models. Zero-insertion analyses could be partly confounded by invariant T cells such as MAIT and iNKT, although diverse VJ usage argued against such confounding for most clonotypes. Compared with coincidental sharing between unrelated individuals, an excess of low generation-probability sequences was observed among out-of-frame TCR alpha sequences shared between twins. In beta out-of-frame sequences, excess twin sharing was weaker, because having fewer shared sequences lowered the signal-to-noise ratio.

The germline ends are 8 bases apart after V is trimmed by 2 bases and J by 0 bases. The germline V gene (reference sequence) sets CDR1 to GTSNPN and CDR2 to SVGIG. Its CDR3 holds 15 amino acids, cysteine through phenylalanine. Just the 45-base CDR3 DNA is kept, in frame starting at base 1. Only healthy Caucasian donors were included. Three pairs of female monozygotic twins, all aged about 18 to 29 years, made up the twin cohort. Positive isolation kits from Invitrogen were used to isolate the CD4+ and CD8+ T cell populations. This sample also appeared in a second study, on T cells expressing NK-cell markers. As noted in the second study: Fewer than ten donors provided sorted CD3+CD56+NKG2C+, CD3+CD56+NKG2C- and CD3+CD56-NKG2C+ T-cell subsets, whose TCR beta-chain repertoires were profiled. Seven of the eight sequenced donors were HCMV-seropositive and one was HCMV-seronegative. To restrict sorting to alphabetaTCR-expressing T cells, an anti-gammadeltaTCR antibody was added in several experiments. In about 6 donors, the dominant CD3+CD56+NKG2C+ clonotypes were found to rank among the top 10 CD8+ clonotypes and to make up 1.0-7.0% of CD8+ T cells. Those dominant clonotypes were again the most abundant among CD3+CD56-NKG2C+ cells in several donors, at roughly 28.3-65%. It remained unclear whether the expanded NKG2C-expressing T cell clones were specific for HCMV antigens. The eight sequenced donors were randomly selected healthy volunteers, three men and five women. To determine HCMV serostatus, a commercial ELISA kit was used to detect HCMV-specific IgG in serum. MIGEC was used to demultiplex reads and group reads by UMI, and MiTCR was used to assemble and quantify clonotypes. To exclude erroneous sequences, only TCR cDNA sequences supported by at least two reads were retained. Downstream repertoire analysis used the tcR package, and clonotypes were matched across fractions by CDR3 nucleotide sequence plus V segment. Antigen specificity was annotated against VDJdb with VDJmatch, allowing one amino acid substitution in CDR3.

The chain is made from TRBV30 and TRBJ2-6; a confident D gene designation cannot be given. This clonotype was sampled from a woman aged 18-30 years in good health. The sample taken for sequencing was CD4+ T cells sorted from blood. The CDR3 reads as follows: CAWSPVPSGANVLTF. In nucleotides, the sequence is TGTGCCTGGAGTCCAGTACCCTCTGGGGCCAACGTCCTGACTTTC.